Listed below are T cell receptor beta chains from one sample, sequenced in a study of cytomegalovirus exposure and HLA in healthy donors. Profiled with immunoSEQ multiplex PCR; TCRdb holds only in-frame clones, not every one. The sample holds over 90,000 clones, around 79% seen once. Sequencing was carried out using PBMCs. The receptors were sampled from a middle-aged man in good health and CMV-seropositive. CDR3s include the opening cysteine and the closing phenylalanine or tryptophan. A D gene is named only where the DNA matches it firmly. Not all rows give a size; the values are once, few, many and, for expanded clones, a class.

cdr3_aa cdr3_nt v_call clone_size d_call j_call
CASSDRLYEQYF TGTGCCAGCAGTGACCGTCTCTACGAGCAGTACTTC TRBV25-1 NA NA TRBJ2-7
CASIRDRVSYEQYF TGCGCCAGCATCCGGGACAGGGTATCCTACGAGCAGTACTTC TRBV2 NA TRBD1 TRBJ2-7
CASTTALADTGELFF TGTGCCAGCACGACGGCACTAGCGGACACCGGGGAGCTGTTTTTT TRBV7-9 NA TRBD2 TRBJ2-2
CASSLGGTYQETQYF TGTGCCAGCAGCTTGGGTGGGACATACCAAGAGACCCAGTACTTC TRBV5-8 NA NA TRBJ2-5
CASSLLGSSADTQYF TGTGCCAGCAGCTTACTCGGGAGCTCGGCAGATACGCAGTATTTT TRBV7-3 NA NA TRBJ2-3
CASSQLAGLYNEQFF TGTGCCAGCAGCCAACTAGCGGGACTATACAATGAGCAGTTCTTC TRBV5-5 NA TRBD2 TRBJ2-1
CASSPTHEEPQHF TGCGCCAGCAGCCCTACTCATGAGGAGCCCCAGCATTTT TRBV4-3 NA NA TRBJ1-5
CASSRFQGFGYEQYF TGTGCCAGCAGCCGATTCCAGGGGTTCGGCTACGAGCAGTACTTC TRBV11-2 NA NA TRBJ2-7
CASSDSRQGADTQYF TGCGCCAGCAGTGATAGCCGGCAGGGGGCAGATACGCAGTATTTT TRBV10-1 NA TRBD1 TRBJ2-3
CASSPGTGDTEAFF TGTGCCAGTAGTCCCGGGACAGGGGATACTGAAGCTTTCTTT TRBV19 NA TRBD1 TRBJ1-1
CAWRTGQGDRGDQPQHF TGTGCCTGGAGAACGGGACAGGGGGATAGAGGGGATCAGCCCCAGCATTTT TRBV30 NA TRBD1 TRBJ1-5
CASSQGFASYEQYF TGTGCCAGCAGCCAGGGATTCGCCTCCTACGAGCAGTACTTC TRBV2 once NA TRBJ2-7
CASSGTGANYGYTF TGTGCCAGCAGCGGGACAGGAGCTAACTATGGCTACACCTTC TRBV7-3 few TRBD1 TRBJ1-2
CASSEQADQPQHF TGTGCCAGCAGTGAACAGGCCGATCAGCCCCAGCATTTT TRBV6-4 once NA TRBJ1-5
CASSQETGVYSAFF TGCGCCAGCAGCCAAGAAACAGGGGTTTATTCAGCTTTCTTT TRBV4-1 medium-sized TRBD1 TRBJ1-1
CASRMGQRVGGYTF TGTGCCAGCAGGATGGGACAAAGGGTCGGTGGCTACACCTTC TRBV2 NA NA TRBJ1-2